This T cell receptor beta chain emerged from a study of OX40 agonist ivuxolimab in advanced cancers. Across the whole study: Patients treated during dose escalation were battling hepatocellular carcinoma, melanoma, renal cell or head and neck cancer. Study-wide results and caveats: Some of the lowest clonal expansion was seen in partial responders at 0.1-3.0 mg/kg.

The germline V gene has CDR1 SGDLS and CDR2 YYNGEE. The CDR3 is 14 amino acids. Trimming cost V 0 bases and J 1 base, with 8 bases left between them. Using immunoSEQ multiplex PCR, the repertoire was profiled, and TCRdb retains in-frame clones only, with some absent. The table has about 18,000 clones, more than 60% seen once. By its share, this clone is medium-sized. Its antigen is unknown. This clonotype was sampled from an adult with an advanced solid tumor such as melanoma, head and neck, liver or kidney cancer. The V and J genes are TRBV9 and TRBJ2-7; D gene unclear. The material was CD4+ or CD8+ T cells sorted from blood, obtained in a trial of the OX40 agonist ivuxolimab. The CDR3 DNA reads TGTGCCAGCAGCGTAGCTGCCTATTCCTACGAGCAGTACTTC. Its protein is CASSVAAYSYEQYF. The full variable domain, in which reference TRBV9 and TRBJ2-7 provide the parts outside the CDR3, is DSGVTQTPKHLITATGQRVTLRCSPRSGDLSVYWYQQSLDQGLQFLIQYYNGEERAKGNILERFSAQQFPDLHSELNLSSLELGDSALYFCASSVAAYSYEQYFGPGTRLTVT.